This TCR beta chain was found in a study of T cell changes during pregnancy in multiple sclerosis. Unmatched junction bases numbered 7, after V lost 1 base and J lost 0 bases. The CDR3 extends over 17 amino acids. Germline lookup yields CDR1 SQVTM and CDR2 ANQGSEA. Data came from immunoSEQ multiplex PCR; TCRdb stores just in-frame clones and leaves some out. Among about 73,000 clones listed, 85% to 90% were seen once. The genes are TRBV29-1 and TRBJ2-3, with 10 bases lining up with TRBD1. This material consisted of peripheral blood, taken after pregnancy. The sequence came from a female donor in good health, enrolled as a control in a pregnancy study. DNA for the CDR3: TGCAGCGTTGAAGTTTGGACAGGGGGTACTAGCACAGATACGCAGTATTTT. This sequence encodes CSVEVWTGGTSTDTQYF.